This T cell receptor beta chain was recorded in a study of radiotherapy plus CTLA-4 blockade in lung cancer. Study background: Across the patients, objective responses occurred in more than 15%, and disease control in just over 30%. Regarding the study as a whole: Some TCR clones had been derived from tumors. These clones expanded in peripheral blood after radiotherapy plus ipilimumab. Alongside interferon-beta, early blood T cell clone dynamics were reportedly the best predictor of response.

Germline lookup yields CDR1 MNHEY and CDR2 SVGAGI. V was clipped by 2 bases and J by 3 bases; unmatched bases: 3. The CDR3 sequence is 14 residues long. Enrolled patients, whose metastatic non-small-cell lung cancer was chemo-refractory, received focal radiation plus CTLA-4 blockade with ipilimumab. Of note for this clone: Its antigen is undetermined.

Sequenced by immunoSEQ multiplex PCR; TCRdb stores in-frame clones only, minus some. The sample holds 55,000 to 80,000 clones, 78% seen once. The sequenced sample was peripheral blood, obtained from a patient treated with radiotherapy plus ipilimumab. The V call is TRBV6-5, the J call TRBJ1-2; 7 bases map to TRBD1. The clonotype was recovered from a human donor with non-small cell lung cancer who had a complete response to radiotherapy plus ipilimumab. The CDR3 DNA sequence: TGTGCCAGCAGTTACACAGGGGCAGACTATGGCTACACCTTC. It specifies CASSYTGADYGYTF.